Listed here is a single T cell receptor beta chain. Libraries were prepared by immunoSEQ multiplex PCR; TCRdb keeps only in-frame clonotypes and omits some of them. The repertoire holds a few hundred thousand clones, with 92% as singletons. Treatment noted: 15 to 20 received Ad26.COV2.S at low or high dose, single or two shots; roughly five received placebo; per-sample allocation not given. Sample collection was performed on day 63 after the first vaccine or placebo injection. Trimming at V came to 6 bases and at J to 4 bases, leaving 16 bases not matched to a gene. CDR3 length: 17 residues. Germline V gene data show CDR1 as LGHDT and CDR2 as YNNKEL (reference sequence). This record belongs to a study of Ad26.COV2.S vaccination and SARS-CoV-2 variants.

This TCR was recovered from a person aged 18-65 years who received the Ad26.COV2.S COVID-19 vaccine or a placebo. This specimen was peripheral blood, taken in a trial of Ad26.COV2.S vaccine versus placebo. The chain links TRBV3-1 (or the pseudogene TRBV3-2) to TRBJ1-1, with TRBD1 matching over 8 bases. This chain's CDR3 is CASSMTGASMGGTEAFF. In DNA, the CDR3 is TGTGCCAGCAGTATGACAGGGGCCAGTATGGGGGGCACTGAAGCTTTCTTT.